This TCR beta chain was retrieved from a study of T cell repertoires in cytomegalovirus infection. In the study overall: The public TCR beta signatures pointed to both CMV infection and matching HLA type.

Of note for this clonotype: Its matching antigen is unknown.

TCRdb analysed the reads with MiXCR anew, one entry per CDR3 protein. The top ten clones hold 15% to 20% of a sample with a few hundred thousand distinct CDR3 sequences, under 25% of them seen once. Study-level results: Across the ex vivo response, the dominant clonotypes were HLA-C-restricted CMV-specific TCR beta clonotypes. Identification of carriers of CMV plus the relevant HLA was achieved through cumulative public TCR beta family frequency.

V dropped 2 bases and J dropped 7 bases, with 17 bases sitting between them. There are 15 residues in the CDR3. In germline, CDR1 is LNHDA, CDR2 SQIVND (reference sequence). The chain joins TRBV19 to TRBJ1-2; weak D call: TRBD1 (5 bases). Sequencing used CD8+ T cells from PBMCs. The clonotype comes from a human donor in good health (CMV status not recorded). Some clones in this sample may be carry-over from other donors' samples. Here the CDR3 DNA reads TGTGCCAGTAGTATAACGGCGACAGCGGCTTTTGGCTACACCTTC. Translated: CASSITATAAFGYTF.